This T cell receptor (beta chain) was sequenced for a study of T cell repertoires in cytomegalovirus infection (dated by TCRdb to 2018 to 2020). About the study as a whole: Peptide stimulations targeted recently identified HLA-C-restricted CMV epitopes, whose presentation resists viral immunomodulation, together with well-studied HLA-B-restricted epitopes. Donor HLA type was relevant to the analysis, because carriage of CMV infection together with the matching HLA type was indicated by public TCR beta signatures.

Many counts were recorded for this clonotype. Its antigen remains unidentified. Per-base quality was not reported, and no clone a single base away is much larger than it. Measured from the cysteine to the phenylalanine, the CDR3 is 13 residues long. The kept DNA is CDR3 alone, 39 bases in frame from the first base. Trimming removed 1 base from V and 6 bases from J; the gene matches leave 1 base unexplained. The study at large found these results: In the ex vivo response, HLA-C-restricted CMV-specific TCR beta clonotypes were dominant, and in two of eight donors the single most frequent clonotype came from this HLA-C-restricted group. In both this cohort and an independent cohort of several hundred donors, the cumulative frequency of public TCR beta family members distinguished carriers of CMV infection plus the relevant HLA type.

The sample's treatment or condition label is to be understood as: in vitro stimulation with specific CMV peptide epitopes to enrich CMV-specific T cells. The sequencer listed for this sample is Illumina HiSeq 1500. The public sequencing data were trimmed at Q25 with fastp and processed into clonotypes with MiXCR by TCRdb, which kept only in-frame beta chains. Here each entry gathers all rows of one CDR3 protein and keeps the most common genes and DNA. The sample includes approximately 340,000 distinct CDR3 sequences, with about 27% observed a single time. The top ten constitute 20% of the sample. This TCR was sampled from a human donor in good health (CMV status not recorded). Some clones in this sample may be carry-over from other donors' samples. Sample: cultured PBMCs, taken from culture after CMV antigen stimulation. The chain joins TRBV12-3 or TRBV12-4 to TRBJ2-7; 9 bases in between match TRBD2. In nucleotides, the sequence is TGTGCCAGCAGTTTAGGCGGGAGGGTCGAGCAGTACTTC. Its coded protein is CASSLGGRVEQYF.